The 18 T cell receptor beta chains below come from one sample, sequenced in a study of beta chain features in type 1 diabetes. Expressed TCRB transcripts were sequenced because the isolated RNA had all been reverse transcribed beforehand. Libraries were prepared by immunoSEQ multiplex PCR; TCRdb keeps only in-frame clonotypes and omits some of them. Among about 160,000 clones, around a tenth were seen once, and the ten largest hold approximately 0.5%. What these receptors recognize is not known. Findings and limits, study-wide: In all four CD4+ subsets, TCRB CDR3 length was significantly, moderately reduced in type 1 diabetes.

The sequenced material came from central memory CD4+ T cells from blood. The receptors originated from a man aged 30 to 39 with type 1 diabetes.

This clone was seen a few times. The chain joins TRBV7-9 to TRBJ2-5, with D perhaps TRBD2 (6 bases). V dropped 1 base and J dropped 0 bases, with 9 bases sitting between them. The CDR3 loop spans 15 amino acids. CDR1 is SEHNR and CDR2 is FQNEAQ in the germline V gene (reference sequence). The CDR3 nucleotides read TGTGCCAGCAGCTTAGTCGGGAGACACCAAGAGACCCAGTACTTC. It specifies CASSLVGRHQETQYF.

Only a few counts were recorded for this clone. CDR3 sequence (DNA): TGTGCCAGCAGTGAACTAGCGGGAGGTAATGAGCAGTTCTTC. Its translation: CASSELAGGNEQFF. The V and J genes are TRBV2 and TRBJ2-1, with TRBD2 identical over 11 bases. V dropped 2 bases and J dropped 7; count of bases not matched to a gene: 1. The germline CDR1 and CDR2 sequences are SNHLY and FYNNEI. This CDR3 comprises 14 residues.

This chain joins TRBV6-6 and TRBJ2-3, with 7 bases that match TRBD1. CDR1 and CDR2 (germline): MNHNY, SVGAGI (reference sequence). The CDR3 is made up of 14 amino acids. The J segment lost 3 bases and the V segment lost 4 bases, leaving 4 bases of the junction unmatched. The CDR3 here is CASSFRDSTDTQYF. The DNA of the CDR3 is TGTGCCAGCAGTTTCCGGGACAGTACAGATACGCAGTATTTT.

This clone was counted many times. The chain recombines TRBV7-9 with TRBJ2-1, with 13 bases aligning to TRBD2. The germline CDR1 and CDR2 sequences are SEHNR and FQNEAQ (reference sequence). V trimming: 5 bases; J trimming: 8 bases; junction bases outside the gene matches: 6. The CDR3 extends over 15 amino acids. CDR3 residues: CASSIGLAGDDEQFF. The DNA of the CDR3 is TGTGCCAGCAGCATCGGACTAGCGGGAGACGATGAGCAGTTCTTC.

The chain couples TRBV29-1 to TRBJ2-5; tentative D call: TRBD1 (6 bases). This CDR3 is 14 amino acids long. Germline CDR1 SQVTM, CDR2 ANQGSEA. V gave up 7 bases and J gave up 4 bases, with 19 bases separating them. The CDR3 here is CSANRDQGGETQYF. The CDR3 nucleotides are TGCAGCGCGAACAGGGACCAAGGGGGAGAGACCCAGTACTTC.

This clone has only a few counts. The rearrangement joins TRBV28 to TRBJ2-5; perhaps TRBD1 as D (6 bases). V was shortened by 8 bases and J by 3 bases, with 10 bases between the two germline ends. Germline CDR1 and CDR2: MDHEN and SYDVKM. The CDR3 is made up of 12 amino acids. CDR3 nucleotide sequence: TGTGCCAGCGTTGGGGGCGAAGAGACCCAGTACTTC. This codes for CASVGGEETQYF.

The J gene is TRBJ2-3, the V gene TRBV28; perhaps TRBD2 as D (5 bases). The V gene lost 5 bases and the J gene lost 0 bases, with 15 bases spanning the gap. The CDR3 length is 16 residues. The germline CDR1 and CDR2 sequences are MDHEN and SYDVKM. Here the CDR3 reads CASSGAGVPSTDTQYF. DNA of the CDR3: TGTGCCAGCAGTGGTGCCGGGGTCCCTAGCACAGATACGCAGTATTTT.

This clone showed up just a few times. The J gene is TRBJ2-1, the V gene TRBV2, with TRBD1 as a possible D gene (6 bases). V gave up 5 bases and J gave up 3 bases, with 17 bases separating them. CDR3 size: 16 residues. Germline V gives CDR1 SNHLY, CDR2 FYNNEI. The CDR3 is CASSKVGGVDYNEQFF. The CDR3 coding sequence is TGTGCCAGCAGTAAGGTAGGGGGAGTCGACTACAATGAGCAGTTCTTC.

The J gene is TRBJ2-3, the V gene TRBV5-1, with 7 bases identical to TRBD1. The CDR3 consists of 14 residues. Germline V lookup: CDR1 SGHRS, CDR2 YFSETQ. The V segment lost 4 bases and the J segment 3 bases; nucleotides outside the gene matches: 5. The CDR3 loop reads CASSKGDRTDTQYF. Written as DNA, the CDR3 is TGCGCCAGCAGCAAGGGGGACAGAACAGATACGCAGTATTTT.

This sequence joins TRBV7-2 and TRBJ2-5, with a tentative D call TRBD1 (5 bases). Trimming took off 3 bases at V and 4 bases at J, with 18 bases between the two ends. The CDR3 has 16 residues. Germline V gene lookup returns CDR1 SGHTA and CDR2 FQGNSA. Here the CDR3 DNA reads TGTGCCAGCAGCTTTGGGGCGAGTAGCCCTCCAGAGACCCAGTACTTC. Amino acids: CASSFGASSPPETQYF.

This chain links TRBV19 with TRBJ1-2; possibly TRBD1 for D (5 bases). The CDR3 extends over 13 amino acids. CDR1 is LNHDA and CDR2 is SQIVND in the germline V gene (reference sequence). The V end lost 4 bases, the J end lost 3 bases, and 9 bases lay between the germline ends. CDR3: CASSTTGHYGYTF. The CDR3 DNA reads TGTGCCAGTAGTACCACAGGCCACTATGGCTACACCTTC.

The sample holds many counts of this clone. The rearrangement joins TRBV9 to TRBJ2-1; possible D gene TRBD2, 5 bases. Trimming removed 0 bases at V and 7 bases at J, with 14 bases between. This CDR3 has 15 amino acids. Germline CDR1 reads SGDLS; CDR2 reads YYNGEE. The CDR3 coding sequence is TGTGCCAGCAGCGTAGGAGGCGGGTCGACAAATGAGCAGTTCTTC. Its translation is CASSVGGGSTNEQFF.

This clone occurred a few times. The CDR3 region has the DNA TGTGCCAGCAGCCGATTCAACCTGTCTGGCCGGTTCTTC. Translating it yields CASSRFNLSGRFF. The chain is built from TRBV21-1 and TRBJ2-1; the D call TRBD1 from the table was never checked on the DNA. TRBV21-1 is recorded as a pseudogene. The CDR3 length is 13 residues.

V usage is TRBV7-6 and J usage is TRBJ2-1; maybe TRBD1 (6 bases). Germline assignment: CDR1 SGHVS and CDR2 FNYEAQ. Deletions cut 2 bases from V and 15 bases from J, with 14 bases between. CDR3 length: 12 amino acids. CDR3 region: CASSLYRDTPFF. The CDR3 nucleotides read TGTGCCAGCAGCTTATACCGGGACACTCCGTTCTTC.

The gene calls are TRBV7-3 and TRBJ2-3, with 7 bases matching TRBD1. The V gene end was trimmed by 3 bases and the J gene end by 6 bases; junction bases not matched to a gene: 3. CDR1 SGHTA and CDR2 FQGTGA come from the germline V gene. This CDR3 contains 13 residues. DNA for the CDR3: TGTGCCAGCAGCTTTACAGGGGTGGATACGCAGTATTTT. Amino acids: CASSFTGVDTQYF.

The CDR3 DNA is TGTGCCATCGGGGGTCTTCCGGGGGGCTATGGCTACACCTTC. Protein: CAIGGLPGGYGYTF. The chain is built from TRBV10-3 and TRBJ1-2, with a possible D match to TRBD1 (5 bases). The CDR3 runs 14 residues. The germline V gene encodes CDR1 ENHRY and CDR2 SYGVKD. V lost 8 bases to trimming and J lost 4 bases, with 17 bases between them.

The chain has TRBV4-2 and TRBJ2-7; 10 bases match TRBD2. The length of the CDR3 is 15 residues. J lost 0 bases, V lost 4 bases, and 3 bases had no gene match. CDR1 and CDR2 from the germline V gene are LGHNA and YNFKEQ. The CDR3: CASSRTSGASYEQYF. Written as DNA, the CDR3 is TGTGCCAGCAGCCGAACTAGCGGGGCCTCCTACGAGCAGTACTTC.

This clone was counted between two and nine times. The chain links TRBV7-7 to TRBJ2-5; a weak D match, TRBD2 (6 bases). CDR3 length equals 15 residues. V lost 0 bases and J 2 bases, leaving 10 bases between the germline ends. Germline lookup yields CDR1 SSHAT and CDR2 FNYEAQ (reference sequence). Here the CDR3 reads CASSLAWTTQETQYF. CDR3 bases: TGTGCCAGCAGCTTAGCGTGGACTACACAAGAGACCCAGTACTTC.